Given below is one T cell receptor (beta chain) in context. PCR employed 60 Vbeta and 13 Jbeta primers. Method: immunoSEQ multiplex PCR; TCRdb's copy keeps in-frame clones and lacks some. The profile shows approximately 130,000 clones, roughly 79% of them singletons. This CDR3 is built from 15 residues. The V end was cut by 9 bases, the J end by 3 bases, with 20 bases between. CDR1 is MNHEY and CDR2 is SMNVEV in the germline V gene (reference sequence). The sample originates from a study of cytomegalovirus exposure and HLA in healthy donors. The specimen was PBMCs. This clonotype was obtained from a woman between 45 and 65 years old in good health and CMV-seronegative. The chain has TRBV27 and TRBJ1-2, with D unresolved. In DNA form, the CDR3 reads TGTGCCAGTTCCTACCGGGAACCGGGCCACTATGGCTACACCTTC. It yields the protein CASSYREPGHYGYTF.